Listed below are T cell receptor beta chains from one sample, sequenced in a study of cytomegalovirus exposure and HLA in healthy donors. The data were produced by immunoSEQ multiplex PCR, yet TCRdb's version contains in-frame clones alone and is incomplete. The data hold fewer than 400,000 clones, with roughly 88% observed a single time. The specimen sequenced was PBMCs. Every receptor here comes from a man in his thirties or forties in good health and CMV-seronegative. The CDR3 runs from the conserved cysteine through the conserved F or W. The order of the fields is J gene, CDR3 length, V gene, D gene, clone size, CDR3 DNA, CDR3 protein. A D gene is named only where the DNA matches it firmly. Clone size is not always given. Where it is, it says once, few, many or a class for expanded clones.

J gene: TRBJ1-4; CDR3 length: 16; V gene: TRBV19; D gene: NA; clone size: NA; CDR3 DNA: TGTGCCAGTAGCCTGGGCCGGCCAGGGTCTAATGAAAAACTGTTTTTT; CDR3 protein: CASSLGRPGSNEKLFF
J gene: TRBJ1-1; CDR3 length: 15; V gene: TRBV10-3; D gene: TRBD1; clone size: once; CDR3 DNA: TGTGCCATCAGTGACCGGACAGGGGTCGGTCCTGAAGCTTTCTTT; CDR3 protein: CAISDRTGVGPEAFF
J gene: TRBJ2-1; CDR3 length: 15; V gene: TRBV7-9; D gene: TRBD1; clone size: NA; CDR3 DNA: TGTGCCAGCATGCCCGACAGGGGTTTGGCCAATGAGCAGTTCTTC; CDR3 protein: CASMPDRGLANEQFF
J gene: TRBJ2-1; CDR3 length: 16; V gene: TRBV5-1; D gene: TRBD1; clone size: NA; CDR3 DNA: TGCGCCAGCAGCTTAAAATCGGGACAGGCGAACAATGAGCAGTTCTTC; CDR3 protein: CASSLKSGQANNEQFF
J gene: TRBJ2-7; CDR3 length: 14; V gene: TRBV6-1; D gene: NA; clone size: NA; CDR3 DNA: TGTGCCAGCGGAGGGACAGACCCTTCGAAAGAGCAGTACTTC; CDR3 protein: CASGGTDPSKEQYF
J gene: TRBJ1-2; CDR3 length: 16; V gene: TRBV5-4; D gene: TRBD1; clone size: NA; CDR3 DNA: TGTGCCAGCAGCGCAATCAGGGGCCCTCCCAGGGGGGGCTACACCTTC; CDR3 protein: CASSAIRGPPRGGYTF
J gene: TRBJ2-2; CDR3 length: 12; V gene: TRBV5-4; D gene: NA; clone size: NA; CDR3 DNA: TGTGCCAGCAGCTTGGCTACCGGGGAGCTGTTTTTT; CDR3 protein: CASSLATGELFF
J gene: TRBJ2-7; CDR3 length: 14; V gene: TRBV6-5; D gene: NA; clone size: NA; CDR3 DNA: TGTGCCAGCAGTTATTTGAATTTGGCGGCCGAGCAGTACTTC; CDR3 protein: CASSYLNLAAEQYF
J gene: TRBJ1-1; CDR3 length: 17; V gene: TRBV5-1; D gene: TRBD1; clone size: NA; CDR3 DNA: TGCGCCAGCACCCCCGGGCAGGGGGGATGGGGGAACACTGAAGCTTTCTTT; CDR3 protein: CASTPGQGGWGNTEAFF
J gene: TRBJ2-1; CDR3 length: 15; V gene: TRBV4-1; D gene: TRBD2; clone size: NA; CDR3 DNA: TGCGCCAGCAGCCAAGATACTAGCGGGGGCTATGAGCAGTTCTTC; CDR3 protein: CASSQDTSGGYEQFF
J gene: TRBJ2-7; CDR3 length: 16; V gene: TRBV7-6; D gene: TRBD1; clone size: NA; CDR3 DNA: TGTGCCAGCAGCTTAGGCAGCCGGGACAGATCCTACGAGCAGTACTTC; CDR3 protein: CASSLGSRDRSYEQYF
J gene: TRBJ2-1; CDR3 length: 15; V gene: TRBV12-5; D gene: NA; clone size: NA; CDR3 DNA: TGTGCTAGTGACCTCGGGGAGGAGCGATACAATGAGCAGTTCTTC; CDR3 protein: CASDLGEERYNEQFF
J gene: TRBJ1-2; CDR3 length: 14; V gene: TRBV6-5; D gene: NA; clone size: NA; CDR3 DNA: TGTGCCAGCACTCAAAGGGGTGGGGCTGGGGGCTACACCTTC; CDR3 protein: CASTQRGGAGGYTF
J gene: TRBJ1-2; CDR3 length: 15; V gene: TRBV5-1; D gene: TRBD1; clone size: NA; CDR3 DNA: TGCGCCAGCAGCTTGCTTTTTCAGGGGGGCTATGGCTACACCTTC; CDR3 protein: CASSLLFQGGYGYTF
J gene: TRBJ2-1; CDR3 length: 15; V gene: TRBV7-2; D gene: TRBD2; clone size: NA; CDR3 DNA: TGTGCCAGCAGCCGTTTAGCGGGGGGCTGGGTTGAGCAGTTCTTC; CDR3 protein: CASSRLAGGWVEQFF
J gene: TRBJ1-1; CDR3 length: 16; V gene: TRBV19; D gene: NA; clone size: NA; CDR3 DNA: TGTGCCAGTACCCCCAAGGTTGGGCACGGTGCCACTGAAGCTTTCTTT; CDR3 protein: CASTPKVGHGATEAFF
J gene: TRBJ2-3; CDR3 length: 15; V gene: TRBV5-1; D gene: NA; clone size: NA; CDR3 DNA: TGCGCCAGCAGCTTGGCCGGGGGTTTCACAGATACGCAGTATTTT; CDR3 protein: CASSLAGGFTDTQYF
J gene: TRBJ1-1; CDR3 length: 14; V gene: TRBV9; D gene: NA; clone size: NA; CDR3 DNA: TGTGCCAGCAGCGTGAACAGAGTAAACACTGAAGCTTTCTTT; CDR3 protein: CASSVNRVNTEAFF
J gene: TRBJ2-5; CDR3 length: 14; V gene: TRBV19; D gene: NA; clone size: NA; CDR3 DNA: TGTGCCAGTAGCCTCGGGCTAGCGAAAGAGACCCAGTACTTC; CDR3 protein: CASSLGLAKETQYF
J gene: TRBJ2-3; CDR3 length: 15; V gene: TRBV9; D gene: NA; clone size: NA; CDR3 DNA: TGTGCCAGCAGCGTAGATCGTTCCACCGCAGGTACGCAGTATTTT; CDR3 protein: CASSVDRSTAGTQYF
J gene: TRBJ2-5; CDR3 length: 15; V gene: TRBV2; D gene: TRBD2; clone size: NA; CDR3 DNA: TGTGCCAGCAACGGGCTAGCGGGTCTGCAAGAGACCCAGTACTTC; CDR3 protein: CASNGLAGLQETQYF
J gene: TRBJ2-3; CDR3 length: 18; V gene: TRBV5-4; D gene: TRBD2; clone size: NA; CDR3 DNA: TGTGCCAGCAGCTTGGATGAACTAGCGGGGTGGGGCACAGATACGCAGTATTTT; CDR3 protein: CASSLDELAGWGTDTQYF
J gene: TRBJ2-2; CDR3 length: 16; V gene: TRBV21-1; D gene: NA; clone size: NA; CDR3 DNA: TGTGCCAGCAGCAACGGCACAGGGGCAAACACCGGGGAGCTGTTTTTT; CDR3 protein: CASSNGTGANTGELFF
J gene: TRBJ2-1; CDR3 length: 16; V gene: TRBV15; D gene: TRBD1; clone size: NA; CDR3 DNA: TGTGCCACCAGCAGAACCGGACAGGGCCACCTCAATGAGCAGTTCTTC; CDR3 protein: CATSRTGQGHLNEQFF
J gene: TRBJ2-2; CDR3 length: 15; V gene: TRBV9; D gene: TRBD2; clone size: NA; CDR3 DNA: TGTGCCAGCGCCGGGGAGGGACTGGGATCCGGGGAGCTGTTTTTT; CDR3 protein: CASAGEGLGSGELFF
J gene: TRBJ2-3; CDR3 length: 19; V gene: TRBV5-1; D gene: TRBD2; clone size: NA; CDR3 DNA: TGCGCCAGCAGTTCCGCCAGGGCTAGCGGGGGGAAAAACACAGATACGCAGTATTTT; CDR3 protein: CASSSARASGGKNTDTQYF
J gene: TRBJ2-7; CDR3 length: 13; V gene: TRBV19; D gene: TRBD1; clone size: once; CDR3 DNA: TGTGCCAGTAGTAAACAGGGGGCCTACGAGCAGTACTTC; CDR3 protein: CASSKQGAYEQYF
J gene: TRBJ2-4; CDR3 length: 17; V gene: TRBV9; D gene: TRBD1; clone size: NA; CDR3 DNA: TGTGCCAGCAGCCCTCGACAGGGGGAGGTAGCCAAAAACATTCAGTACTTC; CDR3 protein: CASSPRQGEVAKNIQYF
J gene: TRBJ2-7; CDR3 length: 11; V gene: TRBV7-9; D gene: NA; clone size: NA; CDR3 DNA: TGTGCCAGCAGTTCCGGTCGAGAGCAGTACTTC; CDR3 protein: CASSSGREQYF
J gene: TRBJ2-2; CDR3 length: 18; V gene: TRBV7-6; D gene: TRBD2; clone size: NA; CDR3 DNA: TGTGCCAGCAGCGCCTCGGTCGGGGACTATGGTGTGACCGGGGAGCTGTTTTTT; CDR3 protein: CASSASVGDYGVTGELFF
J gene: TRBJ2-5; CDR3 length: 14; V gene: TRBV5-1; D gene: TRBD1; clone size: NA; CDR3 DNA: TGCGCCAGCAGCGGACCGGGACAGGGAGAGACCCAGTACTTC; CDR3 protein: CASSGPGQGETQYF
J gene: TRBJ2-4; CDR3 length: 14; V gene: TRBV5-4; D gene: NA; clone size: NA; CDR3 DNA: TGTGCCAGCAGCTTGGCAACAGGAGATAACATTCAGTACTTC; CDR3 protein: CASSLATGDNIQYF
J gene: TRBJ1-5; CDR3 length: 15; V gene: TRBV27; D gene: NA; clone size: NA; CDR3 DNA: TGTGCCAGAGGAGGTCCAAGTAGGGGCAATCAGCCCCAGCATTTT; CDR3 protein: CARGGPSRGNQPQHF
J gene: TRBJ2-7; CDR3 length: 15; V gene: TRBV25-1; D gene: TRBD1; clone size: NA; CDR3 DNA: TGTGCCAGCAGTGAATGGAGGACAGGGACCTACGAGCAGTACTTC; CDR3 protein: CASSEWRTGTYEQYF
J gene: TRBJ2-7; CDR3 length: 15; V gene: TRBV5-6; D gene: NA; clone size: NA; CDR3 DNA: TGTGCCAGCAGCTTGCTTGGGGCAATGAACTACGAGCAGTACTTC; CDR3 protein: CASSLLGAMNYEQYF
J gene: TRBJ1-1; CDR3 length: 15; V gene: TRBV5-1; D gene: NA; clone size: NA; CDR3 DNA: TGCGCCAGCAGCTTGTTGGGGCAGCCGAACACTGAAGCTTTCTTT; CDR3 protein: CASSLLGQPNTEAFF
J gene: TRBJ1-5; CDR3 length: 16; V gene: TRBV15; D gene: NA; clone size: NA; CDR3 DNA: TGTGCCACCAGCAGAGATCAGGGCAGTCCCAATCAGCCCCAGCATTTT; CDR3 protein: CATSRDQGSPNQPQHF
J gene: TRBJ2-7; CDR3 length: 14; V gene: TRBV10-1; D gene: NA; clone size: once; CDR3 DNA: TGCGCCAGCAGTGATCGTTATGAGGGCTACGAGCAGTACTTC; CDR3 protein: CASSDRYEGYEQYF
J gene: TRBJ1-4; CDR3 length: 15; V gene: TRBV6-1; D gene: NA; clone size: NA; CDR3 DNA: TGTGCCAGCAGCGATGGGCCAGCAACTAATGAAAAACTGTTTTTT; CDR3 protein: CASSDGPATNEKLFF
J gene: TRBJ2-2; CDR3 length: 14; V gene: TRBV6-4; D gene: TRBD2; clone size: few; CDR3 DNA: TGTGCCAGCAGTCAAAGCGGGGGAGCCGGGGAGCTGTTTTTT; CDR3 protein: CASSQSGGAGELFF
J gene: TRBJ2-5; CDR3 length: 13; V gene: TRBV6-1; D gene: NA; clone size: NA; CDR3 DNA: TGTGCCACCGACCCCGCGACACAAGAGACCCAGTACTTC; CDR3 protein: CATDPATQETQYF
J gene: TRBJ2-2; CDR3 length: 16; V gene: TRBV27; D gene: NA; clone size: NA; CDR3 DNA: TGTGCCAGCAGGATGATAGGTGGGGGCTACACCGGGGAGCTGTTTTTT; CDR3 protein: CASRMIGGGYTGELFF
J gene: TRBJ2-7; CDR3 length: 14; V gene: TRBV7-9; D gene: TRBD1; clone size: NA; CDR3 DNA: TGTGCCAGCAGTTTTACAGGGGAGAAGGACGAGCAGTACTTC; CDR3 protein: CASSFTGEKDEQYF
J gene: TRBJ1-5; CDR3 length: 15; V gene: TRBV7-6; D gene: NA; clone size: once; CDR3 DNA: TGTGCCAGCAGCTTTCCAGGGCCCAGCAATCAGCCCCAGCATTTT; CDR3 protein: CASSFPGPSNQPQHF
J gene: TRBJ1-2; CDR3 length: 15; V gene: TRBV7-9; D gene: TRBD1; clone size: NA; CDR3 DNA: TGTGCCAGCAGCTTAGCTACAGGGGGCTCCTATGGCTACACCTTC; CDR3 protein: CASSLATGGSYGYTF
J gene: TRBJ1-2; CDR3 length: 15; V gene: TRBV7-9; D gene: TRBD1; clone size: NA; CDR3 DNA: TGTGCCAGCAGCTTAGCTTGGACAGGACACTATGGCTACACCTTC; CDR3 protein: CASSLAWTGHYGYTF
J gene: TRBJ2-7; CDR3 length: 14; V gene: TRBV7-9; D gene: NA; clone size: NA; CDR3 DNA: TGTGCCAGCAGCTTAGCGTTAAACAGCTACGAGCAGTACTTC; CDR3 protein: CASSLALNSYEQYF
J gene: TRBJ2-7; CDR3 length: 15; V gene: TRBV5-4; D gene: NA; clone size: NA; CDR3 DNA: TGTGCCAGCAGCCATTGGGCCCAGGGCTCCTACGAGCAGTACTTC; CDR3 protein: CASSHWAQGSYEQYF
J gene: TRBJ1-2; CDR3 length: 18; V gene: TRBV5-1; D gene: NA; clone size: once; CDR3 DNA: TGCGCCAGCAGCTTGGGAATAGCCTCAGGGGCCTTTAACTATGGCTACACCTTC; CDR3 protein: CASSLGIASGAFNYGYTF
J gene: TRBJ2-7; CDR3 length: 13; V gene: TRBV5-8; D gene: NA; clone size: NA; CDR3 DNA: TGTGCCAGCAGCCAGGACTGGACCTACGAGCAGTACTTC; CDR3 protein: CASSQDWTYEQYF
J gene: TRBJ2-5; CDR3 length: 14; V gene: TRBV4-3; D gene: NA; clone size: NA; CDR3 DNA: TGCGCCAGCAGCCAAGGGTGGCAGGAGGGGACCCAGTACTTC; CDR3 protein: CASSQGWQEGTQYF
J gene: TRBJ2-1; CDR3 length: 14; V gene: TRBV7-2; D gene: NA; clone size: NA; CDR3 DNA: TGTGCCAGCAGCCCAGAAACAGGGTACAATGAGCAGTTCTTC; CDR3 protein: CASSPETGYNEQFF